This TCR beta chain was recorded in a study of blood T cell repertoires in COVID-19. The assay was immunoSEQ multiplex PCR, and TCRdb's table has in-frame clones only and misses some. The sample lists approximately 140,000 clones, 84% occurring once. J lost 5 bases, V lost 6 bases, and 4 bases had no gene match. Germline loops: CDR1 MNHEY, CDR2 SVGAGI. The CDR3 loop spans 13 amino acids. Individuals drawn from around 24 US areas were about 18 to 100 years old. Each participant's cohort was designated according to participant-reported clinical history. The clonotype originates from a man aged 50 or older in a cohort exposed to, infected with or recovered from COVID-19 (not recorded which). This rearrangement joins TRBV6-5 to TRBJ1-1, with 9 bases lining up with TRBD1. The sequenced sample was PBMCs or T cells enriched from blood (not recorded which). DNA of the CDR3: TGTGCCAGCAGACAGGGGGCGCCAACTGAAGCTTTCTTT. Encoded protein: CASRQGAPTEAFF.